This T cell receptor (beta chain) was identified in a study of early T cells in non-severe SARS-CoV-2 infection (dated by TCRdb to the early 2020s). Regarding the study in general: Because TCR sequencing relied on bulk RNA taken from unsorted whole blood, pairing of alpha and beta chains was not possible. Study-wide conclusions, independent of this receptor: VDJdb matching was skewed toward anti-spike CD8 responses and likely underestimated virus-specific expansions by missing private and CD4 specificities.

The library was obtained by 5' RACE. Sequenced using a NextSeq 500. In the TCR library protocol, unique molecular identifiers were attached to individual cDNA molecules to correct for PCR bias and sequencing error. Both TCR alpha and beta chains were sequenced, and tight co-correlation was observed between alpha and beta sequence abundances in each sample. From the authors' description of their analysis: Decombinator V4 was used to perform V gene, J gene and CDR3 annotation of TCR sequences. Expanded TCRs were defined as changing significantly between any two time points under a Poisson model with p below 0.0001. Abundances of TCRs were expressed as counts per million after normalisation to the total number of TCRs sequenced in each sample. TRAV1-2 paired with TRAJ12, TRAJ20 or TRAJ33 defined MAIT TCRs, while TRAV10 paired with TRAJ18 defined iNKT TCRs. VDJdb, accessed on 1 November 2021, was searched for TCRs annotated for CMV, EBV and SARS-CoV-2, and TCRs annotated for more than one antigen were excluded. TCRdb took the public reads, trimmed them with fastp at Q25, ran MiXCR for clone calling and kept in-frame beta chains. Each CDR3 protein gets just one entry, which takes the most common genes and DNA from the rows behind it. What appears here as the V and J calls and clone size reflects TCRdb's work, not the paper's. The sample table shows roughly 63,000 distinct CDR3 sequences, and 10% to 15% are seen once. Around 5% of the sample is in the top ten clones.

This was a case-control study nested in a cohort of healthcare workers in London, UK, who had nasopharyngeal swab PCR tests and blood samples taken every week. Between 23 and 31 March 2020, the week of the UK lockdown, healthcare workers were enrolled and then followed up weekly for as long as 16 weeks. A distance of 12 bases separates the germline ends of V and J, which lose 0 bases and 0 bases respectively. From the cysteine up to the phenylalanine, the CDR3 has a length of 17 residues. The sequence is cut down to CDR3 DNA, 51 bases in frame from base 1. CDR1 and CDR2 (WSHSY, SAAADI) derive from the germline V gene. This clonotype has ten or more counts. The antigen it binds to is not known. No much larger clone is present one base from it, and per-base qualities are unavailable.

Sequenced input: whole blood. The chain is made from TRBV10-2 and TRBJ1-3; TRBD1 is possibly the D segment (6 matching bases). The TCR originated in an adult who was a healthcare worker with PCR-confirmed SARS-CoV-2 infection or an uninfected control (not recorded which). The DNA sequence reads TGCGCCAGCAGTGAGTCATACAGGGAGCCCTCTGGAAACACCATATATTTT. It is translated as CASSESYREPSGNTIYF.